Listed below are T cell receptor beta chains from one sample, sequenced in a study of graft-versus-host responses after intestinal transplantation. Sequenced by immunoSEQ multiplex PCR; TCRdb stores in-frame clones only, minus some. The profile shows approximately 97,000 clones, 90% to 95% of them singletons. Antigen specificity for these receptors is unknown. This sample comprised unstimulated CD4+ T cells sorted from spleen or lymph node cells, obtained before transplant. The receptors shown here come from a human donor who was the organ donor for an intestinal transplant. The conserved cysteine and the conserved F or W are not part of the CDR3 here. Each record gives: J gene, V gene, CDR3 protein.

>TRBJ1-5|TRBV5-1
ASSFAQGPQWPQH
>TRBJ2-7|TRBV19
ASSSYGTGRFYEQY
>TRBJ2-7|TRBV7-2
ASSLYSYEQY
>TRBJ2-2|TRBV19
ASRDRGLGTGELF
>TRBJ2-2|TRBV7-9
ASSLPGGDTGELF
>TRBJ1-2|TRBV7-3
ASSSTLPGGSYGYT
>TRBJ2-4|TRBV7-8
ASSLSGGDIQY
>TRBJ2-1|TRBV9
ASSVDGSYLNEQF
>TRBJ2-3|TRBV7-2
ASSLDGTGADTQY
>TRBJ1-2|TRBV6-4
ASSETGGYGYT
>TRBJ2-1|TRBV5-1
ASSPYRLAAVGEQF
>TRBJ1-4|TRBV4-3
ASSQRQGVNEKLF
>TRBJ1-2|TRBV5-6
ASSSNRAYGYT
>TRBJ2-7|TRBV29-1
SVGWTAVSYEQY
>TRBJ1-3|TRBV14
ASSQDRGSSGNTIY
>TRBJ2-7|TRBV23-1
ASSQGTRQGRASYEQY
>TRBJ2-7|TRBV7-2
ASSLHASTIVQY
>TRBJ1-1|TRBV5-4
ASRNSPTQVAEAF
>TRBJ2-5|TRBV4-2
ASSPSDATREETQY
>TRBJ2-2|TRBV4-2
ASSQGLAGKVATVNTGELF
>TRBJ1-2|TRBV4-1
ASSLGQGGYGYT
>TRBJ2-1|TRBV7-3
ASSLTGLAGKNEQF
>TRBJ2-3|TRBV18
ASSPGLADTQY
>TRBJ2-7|TRBV30
ASNRGLSSYEQY
>TRBJ2-3|TRBV18
ASSPKTSGDTQY
>TRBJ2-1|TRBV7-2
ASSLWPDSLEQF
>TRBJ1-2|TRBV25-1
ASSESGLGARGYT
>TRBJ1-4|TRBV7-2
ASSLAPTLLNEKLF